This is a list of T cell receptor beta chains from one sample in a study of CD8 T cells in Susac syndrome. TCRdb used MiXCR to reprocess the immunoSEQ multiplex PCR reads, holding one entry per CDR3 protein. The sample shows tens of thousands of distinct CDR3 sequences, roughly 94% of them seen only once. Sequenced material: CD8+ T cells from PBMCs. The receptors derive from a human donor with Susac syndrome. CDR3s include the opening cysteine and the closing phenylalanine or tryptophan. D genes are given only for firm matches. Only part of the rows carry a size: once, few, many, or a class if the clone is expanded.

clone_size,d_call,j_call,v_call,cdr3_nt,cdr3_aa
NA,TRBD2,TRBJ2-1,TRBV27,TGTGCCAGCAGTAGCGGGAGAGGCTATGAGCAGTTCTTC,CASSSGRGYEQFF
once,NA,TRBJ2-6,TRBV28,TGTGCCACCTATAGTGGGGCCAACGTCCTGACTTTC,CATYSGANVLTF
NA,TRBD2,TRBJ2-2,TRBV3-1,TGTGCCAGCAGCCATATAGCGGGAGGGGATACCGGGGAGCTGTTTTTT,CASSHIAGGDTGELFF
NA,TRBD2,TRBJ2-1,TRBV2,TGTGCCAGCAGTGAACTAGCGGGAGGCAATGAGCAGTTCTTC,CASSELAGGNEQFF
NA,TRBD2,TRBJ2-2,TRBV29-1,TGCAGCGTTTACTTAGCGGGAGAGATCACCGGGGAGCTGTTTTTT,CSVYLAGEITGELFF
once,NA,TRBJ1-1,TRBV12-3/TRBV12-4,TGTGCCAGCAGGTGGGGACAGAACACTGAAGCTTTCTTT,CASRWGQNTEAFF
NA,NA,TRBJ2-3,TRBV5-6,TGTGCCAGCCTTTGGGGACCCGCTAGCACAGATACGCAGTATTTT,CASLWGPASTDTQYF
NA,TRBD1,TRBJ2-2,TRBV20-1,TGCAGTGCTAGAGATTGGGGACAGGTGGGGAACACCGGGGAGCTGTTTTTT,CSARDWGQVGNTGELFF
NA,NA,TRBJ1-2,TRBV20-1,TGCAGTGCTAGGGAGATGCATAATACCTATGGCTACACCTTC,CSAREMHNTYGYTF
NA,TRBD1,TRBJ2-1,TRBV5-1,TGCGCCAGCAGCGGTTGGACAGGGGGAAATGAGCAGTTCTTC,CASSGWTGGNEQFF
NA,NA,TRBJ2-3,TRBV3-1,TGTGCCAGCAGCCCCCGACTAGGAGGCACAGATACGCAGTATTTT,CASSPRLGGTDTQYF
once,TRBD1,TRBJ2-7,TRBV9,TGTGCCAGCAGCGTAGCTGGACAGGGGGTTTCTGGAGAGCAGTACTTC,CASSVAGQGVSGEQYF
NA,TRBD1,TRBJ2-3,TRBV29-1,TGCAGCGTTGAAGGCCGGGACAGAACAGATACGCAGTATTTT,CSVEGRDRTDTQYF
NA,TRBD2,TRBJ2-1,TRBV14,TGTGCCAGCAGCTTGGGACTAGCCACCGAGCAGTTCTTC,CASSLGLATEQFF
NA,NA,TRBJ1-6,TRBV9,TGTGCCAGCAGCCCGTCCGGATCAGTGGTCCCGGCTAATTCACCCCTCCACTTT,CASSPSGSVVPANSPLHF
NA,NA,TRBJ1-1,TRBV20-1,TGCAGTGCTAGAGATCTCTGGGACACTGAAGCTTTCTTT,CSARDLWDTEAFF
NA,NA,TRBJ2-2,TRBV12-3/TRBV12-4,TGTGCCAGCAATCCGGGGACCGGGGAGCTGTTTTTT,CASNPGTGELFF
NA,NA,TRBJ2-3,TRBV3-1,TGTGCCAGCAGCCAGGTGGGCGGCACAGATACGCAGTATTTT,CASSQVGGTDTQYF
NA,NA,TRBJ2-7,TRBV27,TGTGCCAGCAGTTTATCCACGGGACCCAGCTCCTACGAGCAGTACTTC,CASSLSTGPSSYEQYF
NA,TRBD1,TRBJ2-6,TRBV15,TGTGCCACCAGCACCTACACAGGGGCTGGGGCCAACGTCCTGACTTTC,CATSTYTGAGANVLTF
few,NA,TRBJ2-2,TRBV9,TGTGCCAGCAGGGGACTCCTTGGGACCGGGGAGCTGTTTTTT,CASRGLLGTGELFF
NA,NA,TRBJ2-2,TRBV29-1,TGCAGCGTTGTACAGTGGACCGGGGAGCTGTTTTTT,CSVVQWTGELFF
NA,TRBD1,TRBJ2-7,TRBV27,TGTGCCAGCGGCCCGACAGGGGAGAACGAGCAGTACTTC,CASGPTGENEQYF
NA,NA,TRBJ2-7,TRBV28,TGTGCCAGCAGTTTATCTTCCGTGGGCTACGAGCAGTACTTC,CASSLSSVGYEQYF
NA,NA,TRBJ2-2,TRBV6-5,TGTGCCAGCAGTTACTCTCACAACACCGGGGAGCTGTTTTTT,CASSYSHNTGELFF
NA,NA,TRBJ1-3,TRBV21-1,TGTGCCAGCAGCAAGGGGCTCTCTGGAAACACCATATATTTT,CASSKGLSGNTIYF
NA,TRBD1,TRBJ1-1,TRBV29-1,TGCAGCGTTGAAGATCGACTCCGACAGGGGGCGCGGACTGAAGCTTTCTTT,CSVEDRLRQGARTEAFF
NA,NA,TRBJ2-1,TRBV28,TGTGCCAGCACCCCTGGCAGAACCTACAATGAGCAGTTCTTC,CASTPGRTYNEQFF
NA,TRBD1,TRBJ2-1,TRBV28,TGTGCCAGCAGTACCGGGACAGGGGGTTTCAATGAGCAGTTCTTC,CASSTGTGGFNEQFF
NA,NA,TRBJ2-1,TRBV7-9,TGTGCCAGCAGCCCTAGGGACTCGTACAATGAGCAGTTCTTC,CASSPRDSYNEQFF
NA,NA,TRBJ2-1,TRBV7-9,TGTGCCAGCAGACGGAGTGCTGAGCAGTTCTTC,CASRRSAEQFF
NA,NA,TRBJ2-1,TRBV27,TGTGCCAGCAGTCTGAACAGCGGAGGGTCATACAATGAGCAGTTCTTC,CASSLNSGGSYNEQFF
NA,NA,TRBJ2-7,TRBV5-6,TGTGCCAGCAGCTACTCGACGGCCTTCTACGAGCAGTACTTC,CASSYSTAFYEQYF
NA,NA,TRBJ2-5,TRBV12-3/TRBV12-4,TGTGCCAGCAGGAGGACTGGGGTTGTAGCTGAGACCCAGTACTTC,CASRRTGVVAETQYF
NA,TRBD2,TRBJ2-2,TRBV20-1,TGCAGCACCCGTGGACTAGCGGGAGCCCACACCGGGGAGCTGTTTTTT,CSTRGLAGAHTGELFF
once,NA,TRBJ2-2,TRBV20-1,TGCAGTGCCCCGTATACCGGGGAGCTGTTTTTT,CSAPYTGELFF
few,NA,TRBJ1-2,TRBV30,TGTGCCTGGAACGAGGATAACTATGGCTACACCTTC,CAWNEDNYGYTF
NA,NA,TRBJ1-4,TRBV5-1,TGCGCCAGCAGCTTGACGGTATACGTGGGGAATGAAAAACTGTTTTTT,CASSLTVYVGNEKLFF
NA,TRBD1,TRBJ2-1,TRBV2,TGTGCCAGCAGGGACAGGGCTTCATCATACAATGAGCAGTTCTTC,CASRDRASSYNEQFF
NA,NA,TRBJ2-7,TRBV3-1,TGTGCCAGCAGCCTTAGAGCGGGCACCTCCTACGAGCAGTACTTC,CASSLRAGTSYEQYF
NA,NA,TRBJ2-7,TRBV12-3/TRBV12-4,TGTGCCAGCAGTCCGGACAGAGAGGACGAGCAGTACTTC,CASSPDREDEQYF